Listed below are T cell receptor beta chains from one sample, sequenced in a study of control samples from healthy donors and cancer patients. TCRdb's table, derived via immunoSEQ multiplex PCR, lists solely in-frame clones and lacks some. The sample yields around 100,000 clones, over 75% seen once. The sample consisted of blood. These TCRs come from a woman in her forties or fifties in good health. Both conserved end residues are part of each CDR3. A D gene is named only where the DNA matches it firmly. Only some rows state a clone size, as once, few, many or a class for expanded clones.

d_gene	v_gene	j_gene	abundance	CDR3aa	CDR3nt
.	TRBV27	TRBJ2-1	.	CASSFLAGGNEQFF	TGTGCCAGCAGTTTCCTCGCAGGTGGCAATGAGCAGTTCTTC
.	TRBV7-9	TRBJ2-2	.	CASSLVPGELFF	TGTGCCAGCAGCTTAGTCCCCGGGGAGCTGTTTTTT
.	TRBV3-1/TRBV3-2	TRBJ1-6	.	CASSQAQFPPLHF	TGTGCCAGCAGCCAAGCACAATTCCCCCCCCTCCACTTT
.	TRBV11-3	TRBJ1-1	.	CASSLGTAAAFF	TGTGCCAGCAGCTTGGGCACCGCGGCAGCTTTCTTT
TRBD2	TRBV13	TRBJ2-1	.	CASSFRAGPHDEQFF	TGTGCCAGCAGCTTCCGAGCGGGACCGCATGATGAGCAGTTCTTC
.	TRBV6-6	TRBJ2-2	.	CASSRPSGRRNTGELFF	TGTGCCAGCAGCCGACCCTCGGGCCGAAGAAACACCGGGGAGCTGTTTTTT
.	TRBV29-1	TRBJ1-1	.	CSVAPGRMNTEAFF	TGCAGCGTTGCCCCGGGACGGATGAACACTGAAGCTTTCTTT
.	TRBV5-6	TRBJ1-2	.	CASSPGRDYGYTF	TGTGCCAGCAGCCCCGGAAGAGACTATGGCTACACCTTC
TRBD2	TRBV9	TRBJ2-3	.	CASGGGSTSTDTQYF	TGTGCCAGCGGGGGAGGGAGTACTAGCACAGATACGCAGTATTTT
.	TRBV4-1	TRBJ1-5	.	CASSQVPGSGSPQHF	TGCGCCAGCAGCCAAGTGCCAGGGTCAGGATCACCCCAGCATTTT
TRBD1	TRBV7-2	TRBJ2-3	.	CASSAGQGVRGGSQYF	TGTGCCAGCAGCGCAGGACAGGGGGTTAGAGGGGGGTCGCAGTATTTT
.	TRBV21-1	TRBJ1-1	.	CASSKRSGNTEAFF	TGTGCCAGCAGCAAACGCTCAGGGAACACTGAAGCTTTCTTT
.	TRBV6-2/TRBV6-3	TRBJ2-7	.	CASSSGLRAGEFGQYF	TGTGCCAGCAGTTCCGGTTTACGGGCAGGGGAATTCGGGCAGTACTTC
TRBD1	TRBV7-8	TRBJ1-2	.	CASSLEGTVYGYTF	TGTGCCAGCAGCTTAGAAGGGACAGTTTATGGCTACACCTTC
.	TRBV25-1	TRBJ2-5	few	CASSESLPVAETQYF	TGTGCCAGCAGTGAATCCCTCCCGGTTGCGGAGACCCAGTACTTC
TRBD1	TRBV3-1/TRBV3-2	TRBJ1-5	.	CASSADRGYQPQHF	TGTGCCAGCAGCGCGGACAGGGGGTATCAGCCCCAGCATTTT
.	TRBV19	TRBJ1-5	.	CASSIKGSNQPQHF	TGTGCCAGTAGTATTAAGGGAAGCAATCAGCCCCAGCATTTT
.	TRBV27	TRBJ2-3	.	CASSSRARTDGQYF	TGTGCCAGCAGTTCAAGGGCAAGAACAGATGGGCAGTATTTT
.	TRBV10-3	TRBJ2-4	.	CAIAGIEDIQYF	TGTGCCATCGCGGGAATAGAAGACATTCAGTACTTC
.	TRBV4-1	TRBJ1-5	once	CASSQIGQPQHF	TGCGCCAGCAGCCAAATCGGGCAGCCCCAGCATTTT